This passage covers 28 T cell receptor beta chains from one sample sequenced in a study of T cell repertoires in cytomegalovirus infection. TCRdb ran MiXCR on the reads and lists one entry per CDR3 protein. The sample holds some 390,000 distinct CDR3 sequences, roughly 20% seen once. Material: PBMCs. The receptors shown here come from a human donor in good health (CMV status not recorded). Some clones in this sample may be carry-over from other donors' samples.

This clonotype appeared many times. The chain links TRBV7-2 to TRBJ2-1, with TRBD1 identical over 12 bases. Germline V gene lookup returns CDR1 SGHTA and CDR2 FQGNSA. Germline trimming cut 5 bases from V and 9 bases from J; bases unmatched to any gene: 11. This CDR3 has 16 amino acids. CDR3: CASSPRFGTGGGEQFF. The CDR3 DNA reads TGTGCCAGCAGCCCTAGGTTCGGGACAGGGGGCGGTGAGCAGTTCTTC.

This clonotype came up many times. The V call is TRBV7-2, the J call TRBJ2-2; no firm D call. With 5 bases removed from V and 3 bases from J, the gap between germline ends came to 7 bases. This CDR3 has 13 residues. The germline CDR1 and CDR2 sequences are SGHTA and FQGNSA. CDR3 nucleotides: TGTGCCAGCAGCATAGTGGACACCGGGGAGCTGTTTTTT. Translation: CASSIVDTGELFF.

This clonotype was recorded many times. The rearrangement links TRBV7-2 to TRBJ2-7; no firm D call. In germline, CDR1 is SGHTA, CDR2 FQGNSA. V was clipped by 4 bases and J by 2 bases, with 9 bases between them. There are 13 residues in the CDR3. Here the CDR3 reads CASSSQPTYEQYF. CDR3 sequence (DNA): TGTGCCAGCAGCTCCCAGCCCACCTACGAGCAGTACTTC.

This clonotype was seen at least ten times. The chain links TRBV7-2 to TRBJ1-5; D unresolved. Per the germline V gene, CDR1 is SGHTA and CDR2 is FQGNSA. The CDR3 sequence is 13 residues long. V was pared by 5 bases and J by 0 bases, with 5 bases between. CDR3 bases: TGTGCCAGCAGCACGTATAGCAATCAGCCCCAGCATTTT. This gives the protein CASSTYSNQPQHF.

Many counts were recorded for this clonotype. This rearrangement joins TRBV12-3 or TRBV12-4 to TRBJ2-5, with D perhaps given as TRBD1 or TRBD2 (5 bases each). CDR3 size: 17 residues. The V end lost 6 bases, the J end lost 2 bases, and 22 bases lay between the germline ends. The CDR3 DNA follows: TGTGCCAGCAGCATCTCCGGGACGGTGGGCATACAAGAGACCCAGTACTTC. It codes for CASSISGTVGIQETQYF.

V and J are TRBV10-2 and TRBJ2-3; 7 nucleotides agree with TRBD2. CDR3 length: 15 amino acids. V dropped 8 bases and J dropped 4; count of bases not matched to a gene: 12. CDR1 WSHSY and CDR2 SAAADI come from the germline V gene. The DNA of the CDR3 is TGCGCCAGCTCAGATCTGGCGGGAGTATCAGATACGCAGTATTTT. Residues: CASSDLAGVSDTQYF.

The rearrangement uses TRBV11-2 and TRBJ2-1, with a possible D match to TRBD2 (6 bases). Trimming cost V 5 bases and J 7 bases, with 12 bases left between them. CDR1 and CDR2 from the germline V gene are SGHAT and FQNNGV. The CDR3 length is 13 residues. The CDR3 loop is CASSQAGGNEQFF. DNA of the CDR3: TGTGCCAGCAGCCAGGCCGGGGGAAATGAGCAGTTCTTC.

This clonotype was seen a few times. V and J are TRBV15 and TRBJ1-4; tentative D call: TRBD1 (6 bases). The CDR3 covers 12 residues. Between the trimmed V and J ends, which lost 6 bases and 7 bases, there was a span of 9 bases. Germline V CDR1 and CDR2: LNHNV, YYDKDF (reference sequence). Here the CDR3 DNA reads TGTGCCACCAGAGGACAGCCTGAAAAACTGTTTTTT. It yields the protein CATRGQPEKLFF.

At least ten counts were recorded for this clonotype. The chain is built from TRBV7-2 and TRBJ2-2; no clear D gene. Trimming removed 3 bases from V and 5 bases from J, with 10 bases in between. The CDR3 is made up of 14 amino acids. Germline values: CDR1 SGHTA, CDR2 FQGNSA. The CDR3 loop reads CASSLRLWTGELFF. The CDR3 DNA follows: TGTGCCAGCAGCTTGCGCCTTTGGACCGGGGAGCTGTTTTTT. Drawing the rest from reference TRBV7-2 and TRBJ2-2, the complete variable domain is GAGVSQSPSNKVTEKGKDVELRCDPISGHTALYWYRQSLGQGLEFLIYFQGNSAPDKSGLPSDRFSAERTGGSVSTLTIQRTQQEDSAVYLCASSLRLWTGELFFGEGSRLTVL.

The V and J genes are TRBV9 and TRBJ2-5, with a weak D call TRBD1 (7 bases). The germline CDR1 and CDR2 sequences are SGDLS and YYNGEE. CDR3 size: 15 residues. Trimming took off 5 bases at V and 5 bases at J, with 19 bases between the two ends. As DNA, the CDR3 is TGTGCCAGCAGTGCCCAGGGGGGAGTTGTCGAGACCCAGTACTTC. As protein: CASSAQGGVVETQYF.

J is TRBJ2-1 and V is TRBV29-1; D uncertain. Between the trimmed V and J ends, which lost 0 bases and 0 bases, there was a span of 9 bases. The CDR3 length is 15 residues. CDR1 is SQVTM, CDR2 ANQGSEA, per germline. The CDR3 loop is CSVEDRARSYNEQFF. CDR3 DNA sequence: TGCAGCGTTGAAGATCGCGCCCGCTCCTACAATGAGCAGTTCTTC.

About this clonotype itself: The junction does not match germline at one end; this may be a read error. The chain recombines TRBV5-3 with TRBJ1-1; no firm D call. TRBV5-3 is treated as an ORF (open reading frame) with a function not yet certain. The CDR3 covers 14 residues. For the CDR3, the DNA is TGTGCCAGCAGCTTGGTCCCAGAGAACACTGAAGCTTTCTTT. Encoded protein: CASSLVPENTEAFF.

The chain carries TRBV12-3 or TRBV12-4 and TRBJ2-1; possibly TRBD2 for D (6 bases). Trimming took 6 bases from V and 9 from J, leaving 15 bases between them. This CDR3 has 13 residues. The CDR3 DNA sequence: TGTGCCAGCAGGCGGACTATCTTGGGTGAGCAGTTCTTC. Its protein is CASRRTILGEQFF.

Turning to this clonotype: This could be a read error, since a much larger clone is one nucleotide away. This chain uses TRBV6-1 with TRBJ2-1; tentative D call: TRBD1 (6 bases). There are 15 residues in the CDR3. Germline loops: CDR1 MNHNS, CDR2 SASEGT. CDR3 residues: CANSPQTGSYNEQFF. For the CDR3, the DNA is TGTGCCAACAGTCCCCAGACAGGCTCCTACAATGAGCAGTTCTTC.

CDR3 DNA sequence: TGCGCCAGCAGCCAAGTCTTACGCCCAGGAGAAAAACTGTTTTTT. Its translation is CASSQVLRPGEKLFF. The chain links TRBV4-1 to TRBJ1-4, with D hard to call. Deletions cut 1 base from V and 8 bases from J, with 14 bases between. In germline, CDR1 is MGHRA, CDR2 YSYEKL. The CDR3 has 15 residues.

V and J are TRBV7-2 and TRBJ2-7, with 12 bases matching TRBD2. The CDR3 contains 16 residues. Unmatched junction bases numbered 5, after V lost 1 base and J lost 4 bases. CDR1 and CDR2 from the germline V gene are SGHTA and FQGNSA. CDR3 region: CASSLVSSGGGYEQYF. As DNA, the CDR3 is TGTGCCAGCAGCTTAGTTTCTAGCGGGGGGGGGTACGAGCAGTACTTC.

This clonotype was counted a few times. The genes are TRBV14 and TRBJ2-5; 11 bases are a match to TRBD2. CDR1 and CDR2 (germline): SGHDN, FVKESK. There are 15 residues in the CDR3. V lost 7 bases and J lost 1; bases outside the gene matches: 5. CDR3 residues: CASTTSGGLQETQYF. As DNA, the CDR3 is TGTGCCAGCACTACTAGCGGGGGACTCCAAGAGACCCAGTACTTC.

This clonotype showed up many times. This rearrangement joins TRBV7-2 to TRBJ1-2; D call uncertain. Germline V gene data show CDR1 as SGHTA and CDR2 as FQGNSA. The CDR3 has 14 residues. The V gene lost 2 bases and the J gene lost 4 bases, with 11 bases spanning the gap. The CDR3: CASSLSVYVYGYTF. CDR3 in DNA: TGTGCCAGCAGCTTATCAGTGTACGTCTATGGCTACACCTTC.

This chain links TRBV7-2 with TRBJ2-1; the match to TRBD2 covers 9 bases. This CDR3 spans 13 amino acids. The V segment lost 7 bases and the J segment 6 bases; nucleotides outside the gene matches: 4. Germline CDR1 and CDR2: SGHTA and FQGNSA. CDR3 bases: TGTGCCAGCACAGGACTAGCGCCCAATGAGCAGTTCTTC. Translated: CASTGLAPNEQFF.

The chain uses TRBV7-2 and TRBJ2-7; 7 nucleotides align to TRBD2. This CDR3 spans 12 amino acids. The germline gives CDR1 SGHTA, CDR2 FQGNSA. The J segment lost 11 bases and the V segment lost 5 bases, leaving 9 bases of the junction unmatched. The CDR3 loop reads CASSTWGGLKYF. CDR3 bases: TGTGCCAGCAGCACCTGGGGGGGACTAAAGTACTTC.

This chain links TRBV20-1 with TRBJ2-1; TRBD2 matches 7 bases. V dropped 6 bases and J dropped 4; count of bases not matched to a gene: 12. The CDR3 covers 15 residues. Germline V CDR1 and CDR2: DFQATT, SNEGSKA (reference sequence). The CDR3 DNA follows: TGCAGTGCACTGAAGACTAGCTTGTCTTACAATGAGCAGTTCTTC. Protein sequence: CSALKTSLSYNEQFF.

This clonotype was counted ten times or more. This sequence joins TRBV7-2 and TRBJ2-7; no definite D call. Trimming removed 7 bases from V and 2 bases from J, with 18 bases in between. Germline V gene sequence: CDR1 SGHTA, CDR2 FQGNSA. The CDR3 has 15 amino acids. The CDR3 here is CASTTTLGQTYEQYF. CDR3 coding DNA: TGTGCCAGCACTACCACCTTGGGCCAAACCTACGAGCAGTACTTC.

This clonotype was seen repeatedly, ten times or more. The chain carries TRBV4-2 and TRBJ2-7, with D perhaps matching TRBD2 (5 bases). CDR3 length equals 14 residues. Germline CDR1 is LGHNA and CDR2 is YNFKEQ. V lost 0 bases to trimming and J lost 2 bases, with 8 bases between them. CDR3 DNA: TGTGCCAGCAGCCAAGATATGAGGGCCTACGAGCAGTACTTC. Protein product: CASSQDMRAYEQYF.

This sequence joins TRBV12-3 or TRBV12-4 and TRBJ2-7; D is possibly TRBD1 or TRBD2 (5 bases each). With 7 bases removed from V and 7 bases from J, the gap between germline ends came to 17 bases. The CDR3 totals 13 residues. The CDR3: CASTAGTLGEQYF. The CDR3 DNA follows: TGTGCCAGCACCGCCGGGACGCTGGGTGAGCAGTACTTC.

Only a few counts were recorded for this clonotype. This chain links TRBV20-1 with TRBJ2-3; TRBD2 agrees at 9 bases. The germline V gene encodes CDR1 DFQATT and CDR2 SNEGSKA (reference sequence). This CDR3 comprises 15 residues. The V gene end was trimmed by 4 bases and the J gene end by 2 bases; junction bases not matched to a gene: 7. The CDR3 region is CSAKGLAGYTDTQYF. DNA for the CDR3: TGCAGTGCTAAAGGGCTAGCGGGGTACACAGATACGCAGTATTTT.

This clonotype was seen repeatedly, ten times or more. The CDR3 is CASSSRTYPYEQYF. The CDR3 DNA reads as TGTGCCAGCAGCTCCCGGACTTATCCCTACGAGCAGTACTTC. The rearrangement joins TRBV7-6 to TRBJ2-7; TRBD2 is a possible D gene (5 bases). V was shortened by 4 bases and J by 2 bases, with 12 bases between the two germline ends. The CDR3 is 14 amino acids. CDR1 is SGHVS and CDR2 is FNYEAQ in the germline V gene.

The rearrangement joins TRBV28 to TRBJ2-7, with 8 bases matching TRBD2. The trim removed 3 bases at V and 2 bases at J, leaving 6 bases unmatched. The CDR3 length is 15 residues. The germline V gene has CDR1 MDHEN and CDR2 SYDVKM. As DNA, the CDR3 is TGTGCCAGCAGTTTCACTAGCGGCTACCCCTACGAGCAGTACTTC. Residues: CASSFTSGYPYEQYF. The complete variable domain, with remaining parts taken from reference TRBV28 and TRBJ2-7, reads DVKVTQSSRYLVKRTGEKVFLECVQDMDHENMFWYRQDPGLGLRLIYFSYDVKMKEKGDIPEGYSVSREKKERFSLILESASTNQTSMYLCASSFTSGYPYEQYFGPGTRLTVT.

This rearrangement joins TRBV3-1 to TRBJ1-5; 8 bases align to TRBD1. In germline, CDR1 is LGHDT, CDR2 YNNKEL (reference sequence). V lost 4 bases, J lost 7 bases, and 9 bases stayed unmatched. The CDR3 is 15 amino acids. The CDR3 nucleotides are TGTGCCAGCAGCCTGGGGACAGGTCTATCCCAGCCCCAGCATTTT. It yields the protein CASSLGTGLSQPQHF. The full variable domain, completed using reference TRBV3-1 and TRBJ1-5, is DTAVSQTPKYLVTQMGNDKSIKCEQNLGHDTMYWYKQDSKKFLKIMFSYNNKELIINETVPNRFSPKSPDKAHLNLHINSLELGDSAVYFCASSLGTGLSQPQHFGDGTRLSIL.